This entry concerns a single T cell receptor beta chain. Its antigen is currently not known. Base qualities are not at hand, and no much larger clone is one base apart. The trial excluded patients who had a history of autoimmune disease or who were on systemic immunosuppression. In every dose cohort, peripheral blood was drawn for TCR sequencing at baseline, cycle 4 day 1, and cycle 7 day 1. The samples were drawn from a first-in-human, open-label, multicenter phase I dose-escalation trial of ivuxolimab. Adults with locally advanced or metastatic melanoma, renal cell carcinoma, hepatocellular carcinoma or head and neck squamous cell carcinoma were enrolled in the trial. Before TCR sequencing, CD4+ T cells and CD8+ T cells were sorted from peripheral blood as separate populations. These data originate in a study of OX40 agonist ivuxolimab in advanced cancers. Study-level background: The costimulatory receptor OX40 (CD134) was targeted by ivuxolimab, a fully human IgG2 agonistic monoclonal antibody. Prior anti-PD-1, anti-PD-L1 or anti-CTLA-4 therapy was permitted, and less than 45% of dose-escalation patients had received checkpoint inhibitors. Intravenous ivuxolimab was administered to patients every 2 weeks at six dose levels: 0.01, 0.1, 0.3, 1.5, 3 and 10 mg/kg. In the dose-escalation cohort, 82.7% of patients were male, and the mean age was about 55 years, with a range of about 23 to 90. The monotherapy dose-escalation portion (N ≈ 56 patients) of the phase I ivuxolimab trial is reported in the paper. The purpose of peripheral TCRbeta sequencing was to test whether ivuxolimab changed TCR sequence diversity and led to clonal T-cell expansion. Partial responses occurred in three dose-escalation patients: two with cutaneous melanoma and one with hepatocellular carcinoma. Of the roughly 54 dose-escalation patients, hepatocellular carcinoma was present in approximately 20, melanoma in roughly 15, renal cell carcinoma in 9 and head and neck cancer in 9.

Genomic DNA was isolated from the sorted cells so that the TCRbeta CDR3 region could be sequenced. The immunoSEQ Assay was used for sequencing of TCRbeta CDR3 regions. TCRdb re-hosts the immuneACCESS table, in-frame sequences only. Its copies lack some clones; in the studies checked, an unresolved V gene accounts for under half of them, and the cause for the rest is not known. This sample is represented by roughly 80,000 clones; around nine tenths of them were singletons. The ten largest clones add up to roughly 0.79% of the sample. Paper-wide results and their limitations: After ivuxolimab, CD8+ T cells had more expanded clones than CD4+ T cells on average. Low levels of normalized T-cell clonal expansion were also seen in some patients who did not respond. Clonal expansion of both CD4+ and CD8+ blood T cells was observed from baseline to week 6 at doses 0.1 to 3.0 mg/kg. The antigen specificity of the clonally expanded peripheral T cells was not determined. In the 0.1-3.0 mg/kg groups, partial responders had among the lowest normalized peripheral clonal expansion, particularly in CD8+ T cells.

The clonotype originates from an adult with an advanced solid tumor such as melanoma, head and neck, liver or kidney cancer. The starting material was CD4+ or CD8+ T cells sorted from blood, obtained in a trial of the OX40 agonist ivuxolimab.

CDR3 reads: CASSMEGQGAAEAFF. The nucleotides are TGTGCCAGTAGTATGGAGGGACAGGGGGCCGCTGAAGCTTTCTTT. The receptor chain draws on TRBV19 and TRBJ1-1, with 12 central nucleotides matching TRBD1. The germline V gene (reference sequence) yields LNHDA for CDR1 and SQIVND for CDR2. The germline V end is reduced by 3 bases and the J end by 6 bases; junction bases left unmatched: 5. The CDR3 runs 15 residues from the cysteine to the phenylalanine. Only the CDR3 DNA stays, 45 bases, in frame from base 1.